This entry features one T cell receptor beta chain sequence. With 8 bases clipped from V and 6 bases from J, the junction kept 5 bases outside the gene matches. The CDR3 covers 13 residues. These data come from a study of control samples from healthy donors and cancer patients. TCRdb's table, derived via immunoSEQ multiplex PCR, lists solely in-frame clones and lacks some. Here the sample spans some 120,000 clones, about 93% being singletons. The sequence was obtained from a man in his fifties with head and neck cancer. The chain joins TRBV12-3 or TRBV12-4 to TRBJ2-2; 8 positions match TRBD1. The sample comprised PBMCs. The CDR3 sequence is CASGYRGAGELFF. The CDR3 nucleotides are TGTGCCAGCGGATACAGGGGGGCCGGGGAGCTGTTTTTT.